The clone carrying this TCR beta chain was found many times. Amplification yielded TCR beta CDR3 regions, with RNA transcripts as the source. An initial round of RT-PCR targeting the TCR CDR3 relied on the HTBI primer set. TCRdb re-analysed the multiplex PCR reads in MiXCR, keeping a single row per CDR3 protein. Counted here are approximately 380,000 distinct CDR3 sequences, over 13% occurring once; the ten biggest clones make up 28%. This specimen belongs to a study of T cells in Graves' hyperthyroidism and ophthalmopathy. The CDR3 length is 15 residues. V dropped 1 base and J dropped 8 bases, with 15 bases sitting between them. Germline CDR1 and CDR2: MNHEY and SVGEGT.

V and J are TRBV6-2 or TRBV6-3 and TRBJ2-1; D gene ambiguous. This sequence was found in a man over 45 with Graves' ophthalmopathy. Sequences were obtained from blood. DNA of the CDR3: TGTGCCAGCAGTTACTATCAATCCGCTGTTCATGAGCAGTTCTTC. Its translation is CASSYYQSAVHEQFF.